Shown below are 21 T cell receptor beta chains from a single sample sequenced in a study of a mutant IDH1 vaccine in newly diagnosed glioma. The antigens for these receptors are not known. Generated by immunoSEQ multiplex PCR, the TCRdb table keeps only in-frame clones and is missing some. The sample holds some 52,000 clones, more than 85% seen once. Time point here: week 11, during vaccination. Every vaccination contained 300 ug of the mutant IDH1 20-mer peptide and was paired with topical imiquimod. The material sequenced was PBMCs, taken from a glioma patient whose treatment included an IDH1 peptide vaccine. The receptors shown here come from a man aged 50-60 years with glioma.

This clone showed up just once. The genes are TRBV7-8 and TRBJ2-7; D perhaps matches TRBD2 (5 bases). The length of the CDR3 is 14 residues. Germline lookup yields CDR1 SGHVS and CDR2 FQNEAQ. V was shortened by 5 bases and J by 1 base, with 12 bases between the two germline ends. The CDR3 is CASSQPGVSYEQYF. CDR3 bases: TGTGCCAGCAGCCAGCCCGGGGTGTCCTACGAGCAGTACTTC. Based on the CDR3 plus reference TRBV7-8 and TRBJ2-7, the full variable domain is GAGVSQSPRYKVAKRGQDVALRCDPISGHVSLFWYQQALGQGPEFLTYFQNEAQLDKSGLPSDRFFAERPEGSVSTLKIQRTQQEDSAVYLCASSQPGVSYEQYFGPGTRLTVT.

The chain links TRBV25-1 to TRBJ2-7; maybe TRBD2 (6 bases). Germline values: CDR1 MGHDK, CDR2 SYGVNS. Trimming pared 3 bases from V and 2 bases from J, leaving 8 bases between. CDR3 length: 13 residues. In DNA, the CDR3 is TGTGCCAGCAGTGAGGGACTTGCCTACGAGCAGTACTTC. This encodes CASSEGLAYEQYF.

This clone was seen just once. The chain couples TRBV9 to TRBJ2-1; 11 bases agree with TRBD2. Germline CDR1 SGDLS, CDR2 YYNGEE. The CDR3 is 15 amino acids. J gave up 10 bases and V 3 bases, and 9 bases lay outside the gene matches. The CDR3 coding sequence is TGTGCCAGCAGCGCGCGACTAGCGGGAAGCCGGGAGCAGTTCTTC. It encodes CASSARLAGSREQFF.

The chain employs TRBV5-4 and TRBJ2-3; 11 positions agree with TRBD1. There are 15 residues in the CDR3. In germline, CDR1 is SGHNT, CDR2 YYREEE (reference sequence). Losses at the gene ends were 4 bases for V and 3 bases for J; bases not matched to a gene: 4. The CDR3 bases are TGTGCCAGCAGCCCCGGGACAGGGGGGACAGATACGCAGTATTTT. Translating gives CASSPGTGGTDTQYF.

The chain uses TRBV9 and TRBJ1-2; TRBD1 is a possible D gene (5 bases). The CDR3 totals 16 residues. The germline V and J ends were trimmed by 7 bases and 4 bases, with 23 bases remaining between them. Germline V lookup: CDR1 SGDLS, CDR2 YYNGEE. For the CDR3, the DNA is TGTGCCAGCGGAGGTTTGGGCAGGGCCGCCACCTATGGCTACACCTTC. It yields the protein CASGGLGRAATYGYTF.

J is TRBJ2-3 and V is TRBV7-2, with D hard to call. Germline CDR1 and CDR2: SGHTA and FQGNSA. Trimming shortened V by 4 bases and J by 6 bases, and 8 bases separated the two germline ends. The CDR3 consists of 12 residues. This CDR3 reads CASSSLGDTQYF. In nucleotides, the CDR3 is TGTGCCAGCAGCTCGCTAGGGGATACGCAGTATTTT.

The rearrangement uses TRBV9 and TRBJ1-1; unclear D gene. V lost 6 bases and J 5 bases, leaving 14 bases between the germline ends. The CDR3 loop spans 13 amino acids. CDR1 is SGDLS and CDR2 is YYNGEE in the germline V gene. CDR3 region: CASTANWGTEAFF. The CDR3 DNA is TGTGCCAGCACCGCGAATTGGGGAACTGAAGCTTTCTTT. The full variable domain, completed using reference TRBV9 and TRBJ1-1, is DSGVTQTPKHLITATGQRVTLRCSPRSGDLSVYWYQQSLDQGLQFLIQYYNGEERAKGNILERFSAQQFPDLHSELNLSSLELGDSALYFCASTANWGTEAFFGQGTRLTVV.

The chain couples TRBV20-1 to TRBJ1-2, with D possibly matching TRBD1 (5 bases). The V gene lost 6 bases and the J gene lost 6 bases, with 11 bases spanning the gap. Germline V gene sequence: CDR1 DFQATT, CDR2 SNEGSKA (reference sequence). There are 11 residues in the CDR3. The CDR3 DNA follows: TGCAGTGCCGCCGACAGAGATGGCTACACCTTC. This translates into CSAADRDGYTF.

J is TRBJ2-5 and V is TRBV19, with a weak D call TRBD2 (5 bases). Germline V CDR1 and CDR2: LNHDA, SQIVND (reference sequence). This CDR3 spans 13 amino acids. Trimming took off 11 bases at V and 0 bases at J, with 13 bases between the two ends. CDR3 protein: CAARPGNQETQYF. DNA for the CDR3: TGTGCCGCGCGTCCGGGAAACCAAGAGACCCAGTACTTC.

This chain joins TRBV18 and TRBJ2-3; perhaps TRBD1 as D (6 bases). This CDR3 region has 15 residues. The V end lost 6 bases, the J end lost 2 bases, and 15 bases lay between the germline ends. From germline, CDR1 is KGHSH and CDR2 LQKENI. This CDR3 is CASSPRTATTDTQYF. The CDR3 DNA reads TGTGCCAGCTCCCCTCGGACAGCCACCACAGATACGCAGTATTTT.

This chain joins TRBV6-5 and TRBJ1-3; no firm D call. V was trimmed by 2 bases and J by 2 bases, leaving 7 bases between them. The CDR3 is 14 residues long. Per the germline V gene, CDR1 is MNHEY and CDR2 is SVGAGI. The CDR3 loop reads CASSYRQPGNTIYF. The CDR3 DNA is TGTGCCAGCAGTTACCGGCAGCCTGGAAACACCATATATTTT.

This clone was detected only a few times. V usage is TRBV6-1 and J usage is TRBJ1-1; D is uncertain. Germline CDR1 MNHNS, CDR2 SASEGT. The CDR3 length is 13 residues. Trimming took 2 bases from V and 3 from J, leaving 7 bases between them. CDR3 protein: CASSERPDTEAFF. DNA of the CDR3: TGTGCCAGCAGTGAACGACCCGACACTGAAGCTTTCTTT.

The CDR3 region has the DNA TGTGCCAGCAGCTTAGGATGGGCAGGGGATGGCTACACCTTC. Protein sequence: CASSLGWAGDGYTF. The rearrangement links TRBV11-1 to TRBJ1-2, with D possibly TRBD1 on 6 matching bases. The CDR3 contains 14 residues. Looked up from germline, CDR1 is SGHAT and CDR2 is FQDESV (reference sequence). V lost 1 base, J lost 6 bases, and 12 bases lay in between.

The chain joins TRBV20-1 to TRBJ2-7; D is undetermined. With 5 bases removed from V and 2 bases from J, the gap between germline ends came to 7 bases. The CDR3 sequence is 11 residues long. Per germline, CDR1 DFQATT and CDR2 SNEGSKA (reference sequence). The CDR3 nucleotides read TGCAGTGCTCCCGCTCCCTACGAGCAGTACTTC. It specifies CSAPAPYEQYF.

Regarding this clone: The junction differs from germline at one of its ends, possibly a read error. The rearrangement joins TRBV7-9 to TRBJ1-2; D is perhaps TRBD1 (6 bases). CDR1 and CDR2 from the germline V gene are SEHNR and FQNEAQ (reference sequence). The CDR3 extends over 15 amino acids. The CDR3, as DNA: TGTGCCAGCAGCCTAGCAGGGGTTAAGGGCTATGGCTACACCTTC. Protein sequence: CASSLAGVKGYGYTF. Supplemented by reference TRBV7-9 and TRBJ1-2, the full variable domain reads DTGVSQNPRHKITKRGQNVTFRCDPISEHNRLYWYRQTLGQGPEFLTYFQNEAQLEKSRLLSDRFSAERPKGSFSTLEIQRTEQGDSAMYLCASSLAGVKGYGYTFGSGTRLTVV.

The V gene is TRBV7-2, the J gene TRBJ2-7, with 9 bases lining up with TRBD1. The length of the CDR3 is 16 residues. V shed 5 bases and J 5 bases; nucleotides not matched to a gene: 13. From germline, CDR1 is SGHTA and CDR2 FQGNSA. In nucleotides, the CDR3 is TGTGCCAGCAGCATCTCCACCGGGACAGGGTTTGACGAGCAGTACTTC. Encoded protein: CASSISTGTGFDEQYF.

The gene calls are TRBV15 and TRBJ1-5, with D hard to call. With 0 bases removed from V and 1 base from J, the gap between germline ends came to 10 bases. Germline assignment: CDR1 LNHNV and CDR2 YYDKDF (reference sequence). The CDR3 totals 16 residues. The CDR3 loop reads CATSRDAGLSNQPQHF. The CDR3 nucleotides are TGTGCCACCAGCAGAGATGCCGGCCTGAGCAATCAGCCCCAGCATTTT.

V and J are TRBV7-9 and TRBJ2-7, with D possibly being TRBD1 (6 bases). Between the trimmed V and J ends, which lost 6 bases and 0 bases, there was a span of 12 bases. CDR3 length equals 14 residues. Germline values: CDR1 SEHNR, CDR2 FQNEAQ (reference sequence). In nucleotides, the CDR3 is TGTGCCAGCAGATCGACAGGTTCCTCCTACGAGCAGTACTTC. Translating it yields CASRSTGSSYEQYF.

This rearrangement joins TRBV10-2 to TRBJ2-7; 14 bases align to TRBD2. This CDR3 has 15 residues. Germline V lookup: CDR1 WSHSY, CDR2 SAAADI. V gave up 6 bases and J gave up 5 bases; unmatched junction bases: 6. CDR3 nucleotides: TGCGCCAGCAGCCCCGGGACTAGCGGGAGCGACGAGCAGTACTTC. It specifies CASSPGTSGSDEQYF.

The chain uses TRBV9 and TRBJ2-5; D unclear. This CDR3 has 15 amino acids. With 7 bases removed from V and 0 bases from J, the gap between germline ends came to 16 bases. The germline V gene has CDR1 SGDLS and CDR2 YYNGEE. CDR3 amino acids: CASVFWVAYQETQYF. The CDR3, as DNA: TGTGCCAGCGTCTTCTGGGTTGCGTACCAAGAGACCCAGTACTTC.

The chain uses TRBV19 and TRBJ2-1; perhaps D is TRBD1 or TRBD2 (5 bases each). This CDR3 comprises 13 residues. Germline CDR1 reads LNHDA; CDR2 reads SQIVND (reference sequence). The V end lost 6 bases, the J end lost 6 bases, and 12 bases lay between the germline ends. CDR3 residues: CASRREGPNEQFF. CDR3 in DNA: TGTGCCAGTAGGCGAGAGGGGCCCAATGAGCAGTTCTTC.